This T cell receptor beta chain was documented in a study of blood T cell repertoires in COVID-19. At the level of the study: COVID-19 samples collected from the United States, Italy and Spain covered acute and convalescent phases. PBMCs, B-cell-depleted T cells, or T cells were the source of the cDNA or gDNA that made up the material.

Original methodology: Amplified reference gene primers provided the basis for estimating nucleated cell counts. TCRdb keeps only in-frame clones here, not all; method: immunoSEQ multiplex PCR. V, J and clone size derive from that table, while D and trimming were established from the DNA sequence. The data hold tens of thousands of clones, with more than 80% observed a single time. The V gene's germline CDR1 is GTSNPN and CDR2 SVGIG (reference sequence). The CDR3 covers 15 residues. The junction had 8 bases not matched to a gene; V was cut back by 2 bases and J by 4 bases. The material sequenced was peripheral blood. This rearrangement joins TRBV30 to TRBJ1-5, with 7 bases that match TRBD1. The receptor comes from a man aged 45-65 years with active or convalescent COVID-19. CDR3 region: CAWSSGQFTNQPQHF. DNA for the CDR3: TGTGCCTGGAGTTCGGGACAGTTTACAAATCAGCCCCAGCATTTT. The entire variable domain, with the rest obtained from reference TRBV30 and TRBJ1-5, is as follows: SQTIHQWPATLVQPVGSPLSLECTVEGTSNPNLYWYRQAAGRGLQLLFYSVGIGQISSEVPQNLSASRPQDRQFILSSKKLLLSDSGFYLCAWSSGQFTNQPQHFGDGTRLSIL.